Below, one T cell receptor beta chain is given with its context. Antigen: not known. These data belong to a study of cytomegalovirus exposure and HLA in healthy donors. Study background: According to later analysis, the same platform produced the 120 or so validation and several hundred first-cohort repertoires.

Using immunoSEQ multiplex PCR, the repertoire was profiled, and TCRdb retains in-frame clones only, with some absent. The sample lists fewer than 250,000 clones, 86% occurring once. The CDR3 runs 15 residues. Germline-derived CDR1 and CDR2 are SGHRS and YFSETQ. V dropped 1 base and J dropped 6; count of bases not matched to a gene: 1. Study-level results: Subsequent analysis of the 120 or so validation repertoires found a tendency for first-cohort TCR clusters to co-occur.

The sample was PBMCs. V usage is TRBV5-1 and J usage is TRBJ2-1; 13 nucleotides match TRBD2. This TCR was recovered from a woman aged 18-30 years in good health and CMV-seronegative. The CDR3 reads CASSLTSGGGNEQFF. DNA of the CDR3: TGCGCCAGCAGCTTGACTAGCGGGGGGGGCAATGAGCAGTTCTTC.